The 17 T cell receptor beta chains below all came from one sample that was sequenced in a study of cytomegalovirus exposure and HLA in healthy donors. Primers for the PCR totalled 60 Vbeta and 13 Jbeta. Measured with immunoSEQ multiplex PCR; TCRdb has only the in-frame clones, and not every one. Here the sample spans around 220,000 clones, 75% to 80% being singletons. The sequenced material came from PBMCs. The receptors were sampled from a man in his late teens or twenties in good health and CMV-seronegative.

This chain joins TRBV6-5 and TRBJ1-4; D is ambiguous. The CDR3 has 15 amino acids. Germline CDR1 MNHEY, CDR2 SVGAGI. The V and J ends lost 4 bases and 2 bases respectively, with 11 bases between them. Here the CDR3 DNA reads TGTGCCAGCAGTTCCCTTGACAAGACTAATGAAAAACTGTTTTTT. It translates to CASSSLDKTNEKLFF.

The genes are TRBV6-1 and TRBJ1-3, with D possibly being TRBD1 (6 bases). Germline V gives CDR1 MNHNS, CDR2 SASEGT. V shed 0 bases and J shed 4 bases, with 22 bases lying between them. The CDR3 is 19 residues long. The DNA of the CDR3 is TGTGCCAGCAGTGAAGCACAGGGACCCTTCGCAGGGGTGGGAAACACCATATATTTT. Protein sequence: CASSEAQGPFAGVGNTIYF.

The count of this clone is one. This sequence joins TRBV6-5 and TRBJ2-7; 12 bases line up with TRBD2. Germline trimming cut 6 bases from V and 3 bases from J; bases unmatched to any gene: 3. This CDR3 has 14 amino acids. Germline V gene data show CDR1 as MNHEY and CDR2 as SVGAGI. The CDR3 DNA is TGTGCCAGCAGCGGACTAGCGGGGAACTACGAGCAGTACTTC. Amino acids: CASSGLAGNYEQYF.

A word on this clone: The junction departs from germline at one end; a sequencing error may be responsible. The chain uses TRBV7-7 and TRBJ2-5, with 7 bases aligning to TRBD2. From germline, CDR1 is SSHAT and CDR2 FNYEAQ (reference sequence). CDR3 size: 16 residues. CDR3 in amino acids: CASSLVVTGGGETQYF. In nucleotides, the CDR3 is TGTGCTAGCAGCTTAGTAGTAACGGGAGGTGGGGAGACCCAGTACTTC. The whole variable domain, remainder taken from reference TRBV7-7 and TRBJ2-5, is GAGVSQSPRYKVTKRGQDVTLRCDPISSHATLYWYQQALGQGPEFLTYFNYEAQPDKSGLPSDRFSAERPEGSISTLTIQRTEQRDSAMYRCASSLVVTGGGETQYFGPGTRLLVL.

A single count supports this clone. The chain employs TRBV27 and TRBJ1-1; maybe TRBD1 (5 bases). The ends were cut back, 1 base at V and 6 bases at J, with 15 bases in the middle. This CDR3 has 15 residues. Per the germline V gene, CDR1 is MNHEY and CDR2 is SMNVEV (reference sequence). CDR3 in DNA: TGTGCCAGCAGTTTATACGGGGGGGTACTGTCTGAAGCTTTCTTT. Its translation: CASSLYGGVLSEAFF.

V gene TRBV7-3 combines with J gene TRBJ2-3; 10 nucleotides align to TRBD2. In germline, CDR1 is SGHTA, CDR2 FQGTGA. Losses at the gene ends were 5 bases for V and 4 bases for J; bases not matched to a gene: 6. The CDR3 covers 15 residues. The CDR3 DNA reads TGTGCCAGCAGCGGAAGCGGGAGGGCCGCAGATACGCAGTATTTT. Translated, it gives CASSGSGRAADTQYF.

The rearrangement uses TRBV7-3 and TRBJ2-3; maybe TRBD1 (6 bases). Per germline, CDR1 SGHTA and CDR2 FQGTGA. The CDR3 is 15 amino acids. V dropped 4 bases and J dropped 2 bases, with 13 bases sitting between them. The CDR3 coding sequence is TGTGCCAGCAGCTCAGGGACACGGGCCACAGATACGCAGTATTTT. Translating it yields CASSSGTRATDTQYF.

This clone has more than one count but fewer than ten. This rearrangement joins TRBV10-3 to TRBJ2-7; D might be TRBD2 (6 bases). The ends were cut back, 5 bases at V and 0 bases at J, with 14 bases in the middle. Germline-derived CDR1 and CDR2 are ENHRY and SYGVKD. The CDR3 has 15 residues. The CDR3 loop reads CAISPSTGSSYEQYF. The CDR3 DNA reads TGTGCCATCAGTCCATCGACCGGGAGCTCCTACGAGCAGTACTTC.

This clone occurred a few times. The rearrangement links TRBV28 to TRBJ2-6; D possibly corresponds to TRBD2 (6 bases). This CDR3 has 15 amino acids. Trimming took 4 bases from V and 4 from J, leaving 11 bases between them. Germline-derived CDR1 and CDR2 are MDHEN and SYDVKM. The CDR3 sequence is CASSSPGSGANVLTF. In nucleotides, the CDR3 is TGTGCCAGCAGTTCCCCCGGGAGCGGGGCCAACGTCCTGACTTTC.

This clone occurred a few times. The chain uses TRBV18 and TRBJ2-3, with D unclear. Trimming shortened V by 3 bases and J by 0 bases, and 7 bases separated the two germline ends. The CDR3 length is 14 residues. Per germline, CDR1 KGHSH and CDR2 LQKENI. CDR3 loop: CASSPYSSTDTQYF. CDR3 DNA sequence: TGTGCCAGCTCACCCTACTCTAGCACAGATACGCAGTATTTT.

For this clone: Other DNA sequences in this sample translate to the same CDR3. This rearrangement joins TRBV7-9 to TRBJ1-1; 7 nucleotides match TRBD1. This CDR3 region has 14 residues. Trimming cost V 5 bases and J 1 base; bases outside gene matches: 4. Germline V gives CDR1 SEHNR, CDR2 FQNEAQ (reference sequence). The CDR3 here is CASSPGQRNTEAFF. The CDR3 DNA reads TGTGCCAGCAGCCCGGGACAGCGGAACACTGAAGCTTTCTTT.

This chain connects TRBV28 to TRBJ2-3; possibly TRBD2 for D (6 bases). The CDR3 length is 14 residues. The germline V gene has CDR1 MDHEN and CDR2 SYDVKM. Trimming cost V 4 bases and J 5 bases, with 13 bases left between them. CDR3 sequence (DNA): TGTGCCAGCAGTTCGGGACTTGGGGAAGATACGCAGTATTTT. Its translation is CASSSGLGEDTQYF.

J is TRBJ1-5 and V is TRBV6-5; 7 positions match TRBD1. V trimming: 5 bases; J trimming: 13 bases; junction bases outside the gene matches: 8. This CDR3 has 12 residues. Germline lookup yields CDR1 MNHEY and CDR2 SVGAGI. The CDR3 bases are TGTGCCAGCAGTCGAAAGGGGGCAGGTCAGCATTTT. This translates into CASSRKGAGQHF.

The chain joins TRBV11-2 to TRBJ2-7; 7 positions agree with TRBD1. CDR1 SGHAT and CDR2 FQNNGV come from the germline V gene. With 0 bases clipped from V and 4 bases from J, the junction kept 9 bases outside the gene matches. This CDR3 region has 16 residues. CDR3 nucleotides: TGTGCCAGCAGCTTAGATCACGCCGGGACAGAATACGAGCAGTACTTC. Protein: CASSLDHAGTEYEQYF.

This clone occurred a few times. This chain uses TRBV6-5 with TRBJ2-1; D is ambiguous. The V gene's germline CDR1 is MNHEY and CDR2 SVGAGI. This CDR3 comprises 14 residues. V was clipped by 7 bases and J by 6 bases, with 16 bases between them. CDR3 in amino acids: CASKRSPILNEQFF. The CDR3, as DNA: TGTGCCAGCAAACGGTCTCCAATCCTCAATGAGCAGTTCTTC.

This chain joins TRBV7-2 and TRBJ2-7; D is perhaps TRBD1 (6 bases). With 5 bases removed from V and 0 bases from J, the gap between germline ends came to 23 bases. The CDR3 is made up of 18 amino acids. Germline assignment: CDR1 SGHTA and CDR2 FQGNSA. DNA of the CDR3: TGTGCCAGCAGCCATGACAGGTTGACCAAGTCTTACTCCTACGAGCAGTACTTC. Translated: CASSHDRLTKSYSYEQYF.

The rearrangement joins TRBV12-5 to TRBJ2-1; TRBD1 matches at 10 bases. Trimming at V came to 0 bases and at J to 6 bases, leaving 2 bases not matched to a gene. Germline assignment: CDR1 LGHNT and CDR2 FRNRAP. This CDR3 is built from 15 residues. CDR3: CASGLVGQGGNEQFF. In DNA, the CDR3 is TGTGCTAGTGGTTTGGTAGGACAGGGGGGCAATGAGCAGTTCTTC. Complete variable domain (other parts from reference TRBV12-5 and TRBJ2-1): DARVTQTPRHKVTEMGQEVTMRCQPILGHNTVFWYRQTMMQGLELLAYFRNRAPLDDSGMPKDRFSAEMPDATLATLKIQPSEPRDSAVYFCASGLVGQGGNEQFFGPGTRLTVL.